These T cell receptor beta chains were read from a single sample in a study of early stage breast cancer tumors. This table comes from immunoSEQ multiplex PCR, and its TCRdb copy is limited to in-frame clones, with some not included. This sample has 44,000 or so clones, with 83% found just once. The sample comprised blood. These receptors were obtained from a person aged 45-65 years with breast cancer. Both conserved end residues are part of each CDR3. Each record gives: D gene, J gene, clone size, V gene, CDR3 DNA, CDR3 protein. D genes are given only for firm matches. Not all rows give a size; the values are once, few, many and, for expanded clones, a class.

.	TRBJ1-1	once	TRBV5-1	TGCGCCAGCAGCCCCACGGAGGCGAACACTGAAGCTTTCTTT	CASSPTEANTEAFF
.	TRBJ2-2	few	TRBV29-1	TGCAGCGTAGGGGACACCGGGGAGCTGTTTTTT	CSVGDTGELFF
.	TRBJ1-2	.	TRBV4-3	TGCGCCAGCAGCCAAGATTGGCGGTCAGGTGGGGAGTATGGCTACACCTTC	CASSQDWRSGGEYGYTF
TRBD1	TRBJ2-7	.	TRBV6-5	TGTGCCAGCAGTCCACGGACAGGGCCCAACGAGCAGTACTTC	CASSPRTGPNEQYF
.	TRBJ1-2	once	TRBV10-1	TGCGCCAGCAGTGACTCCAGCAGCGCCGGGGGAGGCTACACCTTC	CASSDSSSAGGGYTF
TRBD2	TRBJ2-2	.	TRBV7-2	TGTGCCAGCAGCTTGAGCCAGCGGGGGGGCAGAACCGGGGAGCTGTTTTTT	CASSLSQRGGRTGELFF
.	TRBJ2-3	few	TRBV5-1	TGCGCCAGCAGCTCCTACAGGGAGGAGGCAGATACGCAGTATTTT	CASSSYREEADTQYF
TRBD1	TRBJ2-2	few	TRBV2	TGTGCCAGCAGGTTGGACAGGGGAGGCACCGGGGAGCTGTTTTTT	CASRLDRGGTGELFF
.	TRBJ1-5	.	TRBV28	TGTGCCAGCAGTTTCAGTCCCTGGGGCAATCAGCCCCAGCATTTT	CASSFSPWGNQPQHF
.	TRBJ2-7	.	TRBV10-3	TGTGCCATCAGTGAGACAGCAGCCTACGAGCAGTACTTC	CAISETAAYEQYF
.	TRBJ2-3	.	TRBV5-1	TGCGCCAGCAGCTTGGACGGTTCGGATACGCAGTATTTT	CASSLDGSDTQYF
TRBD1	TRBJ2-5	.	TRBV28	TGTGCCAGCAGTGCCACCACGGACAGGGCGGAGGAGACCCAGTACTTC	CASSATTDRAEETQYF
.	TRBJ1-5	.	TRBV6-5	TGTGCCAGCAGCGGGCGGGCCGGGAATCAGCCCCAGCATTTT	CASSGRAGNQPQHF
TRBD1	TRBJ1-6	few	TRBV28	TGTGCCAGCAGTCTAGGACAGGGGGCGAATTCACCCCTCCACTTT	CASSLGQGANSPLHF
.	TRBJ1-5	few	TRBV7-9	TGTGCCAGCAGCTTGACGGGGATTTTCGACAATCAGCCCCAGCATTTT	CASSLTGIFDNQPQHF
TRBD1	TRBJ1-4	once	TRBV23-1	TGCGCCAGCAGTCTAACCGGGACAGGGGAAAGAGAAAAACTGTTTTTT	CASSLTGTGEREKLFF
.	TRBJ1-2	few	TRBV7-2	TGTGCCAGCAGCCCTCAACGGTATGGCTACACCTTC	CASSPQRYGYTF
TRBD1	TRBJ2-2	.	TRBV2	TGTGCCAGCAATCCGGGGACAGGGGCTAGCACCGGGGAGCTGTTTTTT	CASNPGTGASTGELFF
TRBD1	TRBJ1-5	.	TRBV2	TGTGCCAGCAGTGGACAGGGCCTTAGCAATCAGCCCCAGCATTTT	CASSGQGLSNQPQHF
.	TRBJ2-3	.	TRBV18	TGTGCCAGCTCACCACTCCCGGGGGCGGATAGAGATACGCAGTATTTT	CASSPLPGADRDTQYF
TRBD1	TRBJ2-5	.	TRBV15	TGTGCCACCAGCAGGGGACAGTATCATTACCAAGAGACCCAGTACTTC	CATSRGQYHYQETQYF
.	TRBJ1-5	few	TRBV19	TGTGCCAGTAGTACGGGGGCGAAAAGCAATCAGCCCCAGCATTTT	CASSTGAKSNQPQHF
.	TRBJ1-1	.	TRBV7-3	TGTGCCAGCAGCTTAAATCCCGCAGGGTTGAACACTGAAGCTTTCTTT	CASSLNPAGLNTEAFF
.	TRBJ1-5	.	TRBV28	TGTGCCAGCAGTTTAGGTAGGTCAGGGGGCAATCAGCCCCAGCATTTT	CASSLGRSGGNQPQHF
.	TRBJ2-3	once	TRBV18	TGTGCCAGCTCACTCGACTCTGCCGATACGCAGTATTTT	CASSLDSADTQYF
.	TRBJ1-4	.	TRBV4-3	TGCGCCAGCAGCCACGATGAAGGTGAAAAACTGTTTTTT	CASSHDEGEKLFF
.	TRBJ2-5	.	TRBV2	TGTGCCAGCAATGGGGGCCAAGAGACCCAGTACTTC	CASNGGQETQYF
.	TRBJ1-1	.	TRBV29-1	TGCAGCGTTGAAGGACCCTCCAAGGGGAACACTGAAGCTTTCTTT	CSVEGPSKGNTEAFF
.	TRBJ2-3	.	TRBV2	TGTGCCAGCAGAGGGGACTCCTTAAGCACAGATACGCAGTATTTT	CASRGDSLSTDTQYF
TRBD1	TRBJ2-7	few	TRBV7-9	TGTGCCAGCAGCTTAGCGGACAGGGGGTACGAGCAGTACTTC	CASSLADRGYEQYF
.	TRBJ1-5	.	TRBV18	TGTGCCAGCTCACTTAACAGGGATCAACCCCAGCATTTT	CASSLNRDQPQHF
TRBD1	TRBJ1-1	.	TRBV6-5	TGTGCCCGCCGAGTGGGACAGGGGGAGACTGAAGCTTTCTTT	CARRVGQGETEAFF
TRBD1	TRBJ1-1	.	TRBV2	TGTGCCAGCAGCGGGACAGGGATTGAAGCTTTCTTT	CASSGTGIEAFF
TRBD2	TRBJ2-7	.	TRBV5-1	TGCGCCAGCAGCCAGACTAGCGGGGGACCTACCTACGAGCAGTACTTC	CASSQTSGGPTYEQYF
.	TRBJ2-5	.	TRBV27	TGTGCCAGCAGCGAAGTCGGGTACGGAGAGACCCAGTACTTC	CASSEVGYGETQYF
.	TRBJ2-3	.	TRBV18	TGTGCCAGCTCACCAGGGGTCCTAGATACGCAGTATTTT	CASSPGVLDTQYF
.	TRBJ1-1	few	TRBV7-2	TGTGCCAGCAGCCGAGGGGACATGATGAACACTGAAGCTTTCTTT	CASSRGDMMNTEAFF
TRBD1	TRBJ2-3	.	TRBV7-6	TGTGCCAGCAGCTTAGCGGTCACAGGGGGCTGGGGAGATACGCAGTATTTT	CASSLAVTGGWGDTQYF
.	TRBJ2-7	.	TRBV6-1	TGTGCCAGCAGTGAATATATTCCCCTGGTATACGAGCAGTACTTC	CASSEYIPLVYEQYF
TRBD2	TRBJ2-3	.	TRBV18	TGTGCCAGCTCTGCCGGGACTACCAGCACAGATACGCAGTATTTT	CASSAGTTSTDTQYF
.	TRBJ2-5	.	TRBV21-1	TGTGCCAGCAGCAAAGGTCTTGGACAGCCTCAAGAGACCCAGTACTTC	CASSKGLGQPQETQYF
TRBD2	TRBJ2-7	.	TRBV6-5	TGTGCCAGCAGTTCCCGGACTAGGACCTACGAGCAGTACTTC	CASSSRTRTYEQYF
TRBD2	TRBJ2-7	few	TRBV19	TGTGCCAACCCCCCGGGACTAGCTGGCGAGCAGTACTTC	CANPPGLAGEQYF
.	TRBJ2-5	.	TRBV11-2	TGTGCCAGCAGCACCCAGACAGGTCGGGGGGAGACCCAGTACTTC	CASSTQTGRGETQYF
TRBD2	TRBJ2-2	.	TRBV7-3	TGTGCCAGCAGCTTACGGGGGAGGGCCGGGGAGCTGTTTTTT	CASSLRGRAGELFF